Sequencing of this T cell receptor beta chain was carried out in a study of cytomegalovirus exposure and HLA in healthy donors. As concerns this clone: Its antigen is currently unknown.

Study-wide points: Roughly uniform depth of sequencing across donors was assumed in presence/absence analyses. Later on, a genetic analysis was performed. It linked a missense variant in DCLRE1C with V- and J-gene trimming of TCR beta. A later analysis linked about 17,000 TCR beta sequences to HLA alleles at 0.05 false discovery rate.

Germline assignment: CDR1 SGHAT and CDR2 FQNNGV. Germline trimming cut 10 bases from V and 0 bases from J; bases unmatched to any gene: 16. CDR3 length equals 19 residues. The PCR used 60 Vbeta and 13 Jbeta primers. Libraries were prepared by immunoSEQ multiplex PCR; TCRdb keeps only in-frame clonotypes and omits some of them. The table includes over 200,000 clones, roughly 79% detected once. This chain joins TRBV11-2 and TRBJ2-1; 12 nucleotides line up with TRBD2. Sample: PBMCs. The clonotype originates from a woman aged 40 to 49 in good health and CMV-seronegative. For the CDR3, the DNA is TGTGCCACTCGGGACCGCCTAGCGGGGGGGTCCTCCTCCTACAATGAGCAGTTCTTC. Translating it yields CATRDRLAGGSSSYNEQFF.